This T cell receptor beta chain stems from a study of control samples from healthy donors and cancer patients. Sequencing used immunoSEQ multiplex PCR; TCRdb keeps in-frame clones, though not all of them. This sample's table has under 200,000 clones. Trimming cost V 11 bases and J 9 bases, with 17 bases left between them. From germline, CDR1 is LNHDA and CDR2 SQIVND (reference sequence). The CDR3 is made up of 13 amino acids. This sequence originates from a woman between 25 and 40 years old in good health. The chain has TRBV19 and TRBJ1-6; unclear D gene. The sample comprised blood. The CDR3 DNA reads as TGTGCCGTGGCCGCGGGGTACGGTTCACCCCTCCACTTT. Its protein product is CAVAAGYGSPLHF.